The clone carrying this T cell receptor (beta chain) was found many times. What it binds is unknown. The source material, RNA transcripts, was used to amplify TCR beta CDR3 regions. The HTBI primer set drove a first-round RT-PCR of the TCR CDR3. One entry per CDR3 protein, called by TCRdb with MiXCR from the multiplex PCR reads. Of around 380,000 distinct CDR3 sequences in the sample, roughly 12% are singletons; the top ten hold about a fifth. The sample belongs to a study of T cells in Graves' hyperthyroidism and ophthalmopathy. Study outcomes and limitations: Blood also carried most thyroid clonotypes expanded above 0.001. Progression to ophthalmopathy was predicted a median of roughly 6.8 months early.

More than 9.5 ml fresh peripheral blood yielded the PBMCs. Trimming took 3 bases from V and 8 from J; bases not matched to a gene: 8. The CDR3 contains 15 residues. This clonotype was sampled from a man aged 30 to 39 with Graves' hyperthyroidism that later progressed to Graves' ophthalmopathy. Sequencing was carried out using blood. The chain carries TRBV12-3 or TRBV12-4 and TRBJ1-2; 11 nucleotides agree with TRBD1. CDR3 loop: CASSFWTGGDPGYTF. CDR3 sequence (DNA): TGTGCCAGCAGTTTCTGGACAGGGGGCGACCCAGGCTACACCTTC.